This T cell receptor (beta chain) was sequenced for a study of shared clonotypes between healthy human individuals. Whole-study findings and limits: Read depth was anticipated to influence clonotype sharing among donors.

Genomic DNA from each subset was divided evenly over several immunoSEQ plates. Assay used: immunoSEQ multiplex PCR; TCRdb lists only in-frame clones, some missing. The table shows about 1 million clones, with 65% to 80% occurring only once. Points on this clone: As yet, its antigen is unknown.

Everyone who donated was a Caucasian adult who lived in Nashville, Tennessee. CDR1 is GTSNPN and CDR2 is SVGIG in the germline V gene (reference sequence). The CDR3 spans 12 residues. Trimming shortened V by 3 bases and J by 5 bases, and 10 bases separated the two germline ends. Sequences were obtained from memory CD4+ T cells sorted from blood. Subset meaning: CD45RA-negative fraction. The V and J genes are TRBV30 and TRBJ2-5, with unresolved D. The TCR was taken from a man between 18 and 29 years old in good health. CDR3 DNA: TGTGCCTGGAGCCCCCTCCTTGAGACCCAGTACTTC. Protein sequence: CAWSPLLETQYF.